The 30 T cell receptor beta chains below come from one sample, sequenced in a study of blood T cell repertoires in COVID-19 (dated by TCRdb to the early 2020s). Receptors were amplified or captured by the immunoSEQ multiplex PCR assay. TCRdb retrieved this table from immuneACCESS and kept in-frame rearrangements only. Not all clones are present; in checked studies, unresolved V genes account for under half, and no reason is known for the remainder. A total of about 200,000 clones appear in this sample, less than 85% of them only once. The top ten clones comprise approximately 6.6% of the sample. The sample consisted of peripheral blood. Source of these receptors: a woman aged 70-85 years with acute or convalescent COVID-19.

The rearrangement joins TRBV23-1 to TRBJ2-7, with D hard to call. TRBV23-1 is identified as an open reading frame with a role that is uncertain. Trimming pared 0 bases from V and 2 bases from J, leaving 8 bases between. The CDR3 covers 14 residues. CDR3 sequence reads: CASSQSPGPYEQYV. The CDR3 nucleotides read TGCGCCAGCAGTCAATCCCCAGGTCCCTACGAGCAGTACGTC.

This sequence joins TRBV4-3 and TRBJ1-5, with 9 bases aligning to TRBD1. V shed 0 bases, J shed 7 bases, and the junction held 1 base outside the gene matches. The length of the CDR3 is 14 residues. Per germline, CDR1 LGHNA and CDR2 YSLEER. In DNA form, the CDR3 reads TGCGCCAGCAGCCAAGAAGACAGGGGGCAGCCCCAGCATTTT. It yields the protein CASSQEDRGQPQHF.

This clone showed up just once. The chain carries TRBV9 and TRBJ2-5, with 9 bases matching TRBD1. V dropped 4 bases and J dropped 2; count of bases not matched to a gene: 9. This CDR3 comprises 16 residues. Germline CDR1 reads SGDLS; CDR2 reads YYNGEE. The CDR3 coding sequence is TGTGCCAGCAGCCAACTGACAGGGGGGCAGCAAGAGACCCAGTACTTC. Translating gives CASSQLTGGQQETQYF.

The chain couples TRBV30 to TRBJ2-1; 10 bases are shared with TRBD1. The germline gives CDR1 GTSNPN, CDR2 SVGIG (reference sequence). This CDR3 region has 14 residues. V lost 3 bases and J lost 4; bases outside the gene matches: 3. The CDR3 region is CAWSWDRGYNEQFF. In DNA, the CDR3 is TGTGCCTGGAGCTGGGACAGGGGTTACAATGAGCAGTTCTTC.

A few counts support this clone. This sequence joins TRBV3-1 (or the pseudogene TRBV3-2) and TRBJ1-6; D ambiguous. This CDR3 has 14 amino acids. Germline values: CDR1 LGHDT, CDR2 YNNKEL (reference sequence). The germline V and J ends were trimmed by 2 bases and 6 bases, with 8 bases remaining between them. In nucleotides, the CDR3 is TGTGCCAGCAGCCAAAGTCAGATTAATTCACCCCTCCACTTT. Protein sequence: CASSQSQINSPLHF.

The chain employs TRBV9 and TRBJ2-5, with D possibly being TRBD1 (5 bases). There are 15 residues in the CDR3. CDR1 SGDLS and CDR2 YYNGEE come from the germline V gene. V was cut by 0 bases and J by 3 bases, with 12 bases left in between. CDR3 in DNA: TGTGCCAGCAGCGTAGGGCTAACAGGAAAAGAGACCCAGTACTTC. This translates into CASSVGLTGKETQYF.

The V gene is TRBV5-1, the J gene TRBJ1-6; D is possibly TRBD1 (5 bases). CDR3 length: 18 residues. V lost 3 bases and J 6 bases, leaving 22 bases between the germline ends. Per germline, CDR1 SGHRS and CDR2 YFSETQ. The CDR3 here is CASSSAGVSPPGNSPLHF. The CDR3 coding sequence is TGCGCCAGCAGCTCGGCGGGGGTCAGTCCACCGGGTAATTCACCCCTCCACTTT.

J is TRBJ1-5 and V is TRBV24-1, with 9 bases that match TRBD1. The V and J ends lost 4 bases and 6 bases, in that order; junction bases with no gene match: 12. The V gene's germline CDR1 is KGHDR and CDR2 SFDVKD. CDR3 length: 17 residues. This chain's CDR3 is CATSDYEGQGLGQPQHF. The CDR3 DNA sequence: TGTGCCACCAGTGACTACGAAGGACAGGGGTTGGGTCAGCCCCAGCATTTT.

The V call is TRBV5-4, the J call TRBJ1-1; the match to TRBD1 covers 7 bases. Germline values: CDR1 SGHNT, CDR2 YYREEE (reference sequence). This CDR3 comprises 15 residues. V shed 5 bases and J 6 bases; nucleotides not matched to a gene: 13. The CDR3 sequence is CASRRGGAALSEAFF. DNA for the CDR3: TGTGCCAGCAGAAGAGGGGGCGCTGCGCTGTCTGAAGCTTTCTTT. The full variable domain, completed using reference TRBV5-4 and TRBJ1-1, is ETGVTQSPTHLIKTRGQQVTLRCSSQSGHNTVSWYQQALGQGPQFIFQYYREEENGRGNFPPRFSGLQFPNYSSELNVNALELDDSALYLCASRRGGAALSEAFFGQGTRLTVV.

This clone showed up just a few times. Germline and junction disagree at one end, which may indicate a read error. The chain combines TRBV5-8 with TRBJ2-4; weak D call: TRBD1 (8 bases). The V gene's germline CDR1 is SGHTS and CDR2 YDEGEE. The CDR3 covers 13 residues. CDR3 amino acids: CASSLRRGQGGHF. The CDR3 DNA sequence: TGTGCCAGCAGCCTCAGAAGAGGACAGGGAGGGCACTTC.

The V call is TRBV6-6, the J call TRBJ2-1, with 7 positions matching TRBD2. Trimming cost V 6 bases and J 7 bases; bases outside gene matches: 9. This CDR3 region has 14 residues. Germline CDR1 MNHNY, CDR2 SVGAGI (reference sequence). CDR3 sequence: CASSKKGLSNEQFF. CDR3 DNA: TGTGCCAGCAGCAAAAAGGGACTATCGAATGAGCAGTTCTTC.

V usage is TRBV18 and J usage is TRBJ1-1; D call uncertain. V was clipped by 0 bases and J by 5 bases, with 10 bases between them. This CDR3 spans 14 amino acids. Germline V CDR1 and CDR2: KGHSH, LQKENI. CDR3 amino acids: CASSPPNGVTEAFF. The CDR3 bases are TGTGCCAGCTCACCACCGAACGGGGTGACTGAAGCTTTCTTT. Using reference TRBV18 and TRBJ1-1 for the parts outside the CDR3, the full variable domain is NAGVMQNPRHLVRRRGQEARLRCSPMKGHSHVYWYRQLPEEGLKFMVYLQKENIIDESGMPKERFSAEFPKEGPSILRIQQVVRGDSAAYFCASSPPNGVTEAFFGQGTRLTVV.

This rearrangement joins TRBV13 to TRBJ2-1, with 8 bases that match TRBD1. V lost 5 bases to trimming and J lost 3 bases; unmatched junction nucleotides: 9. Germline lookup yields CDR1 PRHDT and CDR2 FYEKMQ (reference sequence). This CDR3 region has 16 residues. CDR3 DNA sequence: TGTGCCAGCAGCGGATCGACAGGGGTAAGCTACAATGAGCAGTTCTTC. The encoded protein is CASSGSTGVSYNEQFF.

This clone has a count of ten or more. One end of the junction fails to match germline, which may point to a read error. The chain has TRBV7-8 and TRBJ2-7; 7 nucleotides agree with TRBD1. Germline V gene data show CDR1 as SGHVS and CDR2 as FQNEAQ. The CDR3 runs to 13 residues. In DNA, the CDR3 is TGTGCCAGCAGCTACAACCGGGACAGCCGCACCCACTTC. Its translation: CASSYNRDSRTHF.

This clone has at least ten counts. The J gene is TRBJ1-1, the V gene TRBV4-1, with 9 bases matching TRBD1. V dropped 6 bases and J dropped 1; count of bases not matched to a gene: 18. This CDR3 is built from 19 residues. Looked up from germline, CDR1 is MGHRA and CDR2 is YSYEKL. The CDR3 nucleotides are TGCGCCAGCAGACCCGCCGTATTGTGGGACAGGGCTCCGAACACTGAAGCTTTCTTT. Amino acids: CASRPAVLWDRAPNTEAFF.

The V call is TRBV10-2, the J call TRBJ2-1; D is perhaps TRBD2 (6 bases). V was cut by 4 bases and J by 6 bases, with 13 bases left in between. The germline CDR1 and CDR2 sequences are WSHSY and SAAADI. This CDR3 is 14 amino acids long. CDR3 in amino acids: CASSVGGGGNEQFF. CDR3 DNA sequence: TGCGCCAGCAGTGTCGGGGGTGGGGGCAATGAGCAGTTCTTC.

This clone was detected only a few times. The chain is built from TRBV12-3 or TRBV12-4 and TRBJ2-7; 7 nucleotides line up with TRBD1. The CDR3 is 13 amino acids. After removal of 6 bases from V and 2 bases from J, the junction contained 4 bases not matched to a gene. The CDR3: CASRETGTYEQYF. CDR3 bases: TGTGCCAGCAGGGAGACAGGGACCTACGAGCAGTACTTC.

V is TRBV24-1 and J is TRBJ2-5; tentatively, D is TRBD2 (7 bases). V lost 3 bases, J lost 4 bases, and 17 bases lay in between. This CDR3 region has 16 residues. CDR1 is KGHDR, CDR2 SFDVKD, per germline. CDR3 sequence reads: CATSDVGGGKGETQYF. CDR3 DNA sequence: TGTGCCACCAGTGATGTAGGGGGGGGTAAGGGAGAGACCCAGTACTTC.

The rearrangement links TRBV29-1 to TRBJ1-2; D may be TRBD1 (6 bases). The germline CDR1 and CDR2 sequences are SQVTM and ANQGSEA. This CDR3 has 13 amino acids. The V gene lost 1 base and the J gene lost 4 bases, with 10 bases spanning the gap. In DNA, the CDR3 is TGCAGCGTTGAAGGGACAGTCGGCTATGGCTACACCTTC. This encodes CSVEGTVGYGYTF.

The gene calls are TRBV23-1 and TRBJ2-3, with 10 bases lining up with TRBD2. TRBV23-1 is flagged as an ORF with uncertain function. There are 17 residues in the CDR3. Unmatched junction bases numbered 9, after V lost 2 bases and J lost 4 bases. CDR3 region: CASSQTLLAGKADTQYF. For the CDR3, the DNA is TGCGCCAGCAGTCAAACATTACTAGCGGGGAAGGCAGATACGCAGTATTTT.

The chain has TRBV5-4 and TRBJ1-1; 7 positions agree with TRBD1. The germline CDR1 and CDR2 sequences are SGHNT and YYREEE (reference sequence). The CDR3 is 13 amino acids. V gave up 6 bases and J gave up 1 base; unmatched junction bases: 3. In DNA form, the CDR3 reads TGTGCCAGCACTGAGGGGGCGAACACTGAAGCTTTCTTT. This sequence encodes CASTEGANTEAFF.

This rearrangement joins TRBV7-6 to TRBJ2-2; 7 bases are a match to TRBD2. Trimming at V came to 4 bases and at J to 5 bases, leaving 7 bases not matched to a gene. CDR3 length: 15 residues. The germline CDR1 and CDR2 sequences are SGHVS and FNYEAQ. The CDR3 DNA is TGTGCCAGCAGCTCCCCGGGGGGTACTACCGGGGAGCTGTTTTTT. Residues: CASSSPGGTTGELFF.

The genes are TRBV5-1 and TRBJ1-2, with D perhaps TRBD1 (5 bases). The CDR3 runs to 15 residues. Trimming stripped 0 bases from V and 5 bases from J, with 14 bases between. CDR1 SGHRS and CDR2 YFSETQ come from the germline V gene. The CDR3: CASSLAGGEAYGYTF. DNA of the CDR3: TGCGCCAGCAGCTTGGCCGGAGGGGAAGCTTATGGCTACACCTTC.

CDR3 amino acids: CASSPPQGTNEKLFF. For the CDR3, the DNA is TGTGCCAGCAGCCCCCCCCAGGGAACTAATGAAAAACTGTTTTTT. The V gene is TRBV7-9, the J gene TRBJ1-4, with a possible D match to TRBD1 (5 bases). The CDR3 is made up of 15 amino acids. CDR1 is SEHNR, CDR2 FQNEAQ, per germline (reference sequence). Trimming took off 5 bases at V and 1 base at J, with 11 bases between the two ends.

The rearrangement links TRBV19 to TRBJ1-4; TRBD1 is a possible D gene (5 bases). The CDR3 sequence is 11 residues long. Looked up from germline, CDR1 is LNHDA and CDR2 is SQIVND (reference sequence). Trimming took 8 bases from V and 4 from J, leaving 5 bases between them. The CDR3 here is CASDSNEKLFF. The CDR3 bases are TGTGCCAGTGACAGTAATGAAAAACTGTTTTTT.

The chain has TRBV5-1 and TRBJ1-4; D is undetermined. The CDR3 length is 16 residues. Germline V CDR1 and CDR2: SGHRS, YFSETQ. Deletions cut 0 bases from V and 7 bases from J, with 16 bases between. The CDR3 coding sequence is TGCGCCAGCAGCTTGGATGGGCGAAGTTCGGCTGAAAAACTGTTTTTT. This translates into CASSLDGRSSAEKLFF.

This clone has only a few counts. The genes are TRBV10-1 and TRBJ2-3; 9 nucleotides line up with TRBD1. With V trimmed by 4 bases and J by 1 base, 0 bases remained unmatched. This CDR3 region has 14 residues. Germline assignment: CDR1 WNHNN and CDR2 SYGVQD (reference sequence). This CDR3 reads CASSGTGGTDTQYF. In DNA, the CDR3 is TGCGCCAGCAGTGGGACAGGGGGCACAGATACGCAGTATTTT.

In DNA form, the CDR3 reads TGTGCCAGCGGGGGCCTTTCTAGCAATCAGCCCCAGCATTTT. Translating it yields CASGGLSSNQPQHF. The chain couples TRBV2 to TRBJ1-5; D perhaps matches TRBD1 (6 bases). Germline values: CDR1 SNHLY, CDR2 FYNNEI. The CDR3 totals 14 residues. V lost 8 bases, J lost 0 bases, and 11 bases lay in between.

The J gene is TRBJ2-3, the V gene TRBV7-2, with 11 bases matching TRBD2. The CDR3 is 14 residues long. With V trimmed by 11 bases and J by 9 bases, 13 bases remained unmatched. Looked up from germline, CDR1 is SGHTA and CDR2 is FQGNSA. In DNA, the CDR3 is TGTGCCTCCAGGGGTAGCGGGGGGGCCGGAACGCAGTATTTT. It translates to CASRGSGGAGTQYF.

J is TRBJ1-5 and V is TRBV21-1; TRBD1, the table's D call, lacks a check against the DNA. TRBV21-1 is marked as a pseudogene. The CDR3 consists of 12 residues. The CDR3, as DNA: TGTGCCAGCAGCAAAGTCAGTCAGCCCCAGCATTTT. It specifies CASSKVSQPQHF.